The table lists the clone carrying this T cell receptor beta chain with many counts. Its antigen remains unidentified. The data originate from a study of T-cell memory formation after mild COVID-19. Notes on the study in general: Pre-infection memory carried some responding clones, suggesting that cross-reactive memory joined. Contracting clones localized mainly to CM and EM when CD4+ and mainly to EMRA when CD8+.

TCRdb re-called the 5' RACE reads with MiXCR, one entry per CDR3 protein. The data show 350,000 to 400,000 distinct CDR3 sequences, with around 20% seen just once and around 13% held by the top ten. Germline-derived CDR1 and CDR2 are KGHSH and LQKENI. The CDR3 has 12 residues. Germline trimming cut 5 bases from V and 5 bases from J; bases unmatched to any gene: 3. The rearrangement links TRBV18 to TRBJ2-7, with 7 bases lining up with TRBD2. Source material: PBMCs or a T cell subset sorted from them (not recorded which). The source of this sequence is an adult woman who had mild COVID-19 (a few samples of this study predate the infection). Cell type and time point are not known. The CDR3 DNA reads TGTGCCAGCTCAGGAGGGAGGGACGAGCAGTACTTC. Residues: CASSGGRDEQYF. The entire variable domain, with the rest obtained from reference TRBV18 and TRBJ2-7, is as follows: NAGVMQNPRHLVRRRGQEARLRCSPMKGHSHVYWYRQLPEEGLKFMVYLQKENIIDESGMPKERFSAEFPKEGPSILRIQQVVRGDSAAYFCASSGGRDEQYFGPGTRLTVT.